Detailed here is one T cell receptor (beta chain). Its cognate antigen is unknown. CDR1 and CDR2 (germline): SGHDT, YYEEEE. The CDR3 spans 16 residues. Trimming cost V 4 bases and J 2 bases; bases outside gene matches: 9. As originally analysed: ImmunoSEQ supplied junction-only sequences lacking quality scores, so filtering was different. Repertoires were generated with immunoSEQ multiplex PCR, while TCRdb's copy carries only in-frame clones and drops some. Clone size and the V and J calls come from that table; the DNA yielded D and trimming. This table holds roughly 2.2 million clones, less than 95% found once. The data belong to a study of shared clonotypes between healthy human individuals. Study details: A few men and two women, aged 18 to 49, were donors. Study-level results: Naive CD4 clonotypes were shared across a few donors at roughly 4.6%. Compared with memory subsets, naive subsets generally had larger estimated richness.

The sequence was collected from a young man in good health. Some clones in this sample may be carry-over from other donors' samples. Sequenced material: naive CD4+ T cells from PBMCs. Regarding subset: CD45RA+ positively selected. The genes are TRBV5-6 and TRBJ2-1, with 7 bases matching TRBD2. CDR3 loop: CASSLGRVGAYNEQFF. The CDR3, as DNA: TGTGCCAGCAGCCTAGGGAGGGTAGGGGCCTACAATGAGCAGTTCTTC.